This T cell receptor beta chain was sequenced in a study of blood T cell repertoires in COVID-19. Study-level background: PBMCs, B-cell-depleted T cells, or T cells were the source of the cDNA or gDNA that made up the material.

In the authors' methods: Reference gene primer amplification gave estimated nucleated cell counts. The assay was immunoSEQ multiplex PCR, and TCRdb's table has in-frame clones only and misses some. V, J and clone size derive from that table, while D and trimming were established from the DNA sequence. The sample has around 140,000 clones, under 85% seen once. This CDR3 spans 16 amino acids. Germline assignment: CDR1 LNHNV and CDR2 YYDKDF (reference sequence). The germline V and J ends were trimmed by 0 bases and 1 base, with 12 bases remaining between them. This sequence originates from a human donor in a cohort sampled during active COVID-19. Sequenced input: peripheral blood. The chain couples TRBV15 to TRBJ1-1; possible D gene TRBD1, 6 bases. The CDR3 sequence: CATSRDTGLENTEAFF. The CDR3 nucleotides are TGTGCCACCAGCAGAGATACAGGGCTTGAGAACACTGAAGCTTTCTTT. Looking up the rest from reference TRBV15 and TRBJ1-1 gives the full variable domain: DAMVIQNPRYQVTQFGKPVTLSCSQTLNHNVMYWYQQKSSQAPKLLFHYYDKDFNNEADTPDNFQSRRPNTSFCFLDIRSPGLGDTAMYLCATSRDTGLENTEAFFGQGTRLTVV.